This is a list of T cell receptor beta chains from one sample in a study of OX40 agonist ivuxolimab in advanced cancers. Profiling relied on immunoSEQ multiplex PCR, and the TCRdb table lists in-frame clones only, not all of them. The table lists roughly 70,000 clones, about 90% of them singletons. The sequencing used CD4+ or CD8+ T cells sorted from blood, collected in a trial of the OX40 agonist ivuxolimab. These TCRs come from an adult with an advanced solid tumor such as melanoma, head and neck, liver or kidney cancer. The CDR3 runs from the conserved cysteine through the conserved F or W. Fields, in order: D gene, clone size, J gene, V gene, CDR3 protein, CDR3 DNA. A D gene is named only where the DNA matches it firmly. Size is omitted from some rows. Given values are once, few, many or a class for expanded clones.

>TRBD1|-|TRBJ1-2|TRBV29-1
CSVATGGADYGYTF
TGCAGCGTCGCGACAGGGGGCGCGGACTATGGCTACACCTTC
>-|-|TRBJ1-5|TRBV5-6
CASSFRGPGNQPQHF
TGTGCCAGCAGCTTCCGGGGTCCGGGCAATCAGCCCCAGCATTTT
>-|-|TRBJ2-7|TRBV6-6
CASSLARDEQYF
TGTGCCAGCAGCCTAGCCCGGGATGAGCAGTACTTC
>TRBD2|few|TRBJ2-1|TRBV19
CASSIGTSGLGEQFF
TGTGCCAGTAGTATAGGGACTAGCGGGCTGGGTGAGCAGTTCTTC
>-|-|TRBJ1-6|TRBV6-1
CASSESSSYNSPLHF
TGTGCCAGCAGTGAGTCTAGCTCCTATAATTCACCCCTCCACTTT
>-|-|TRBJ1-2|TRBV27
CASSLRGNYGYTF
TGTGCCAGCAGTTTAAGGGGTAACTATGGCTACACCTTC
>TRBD1|-|TRBJ1-1|TRBV13
CASSFLAGGDTEAFF
TGTGCCAGCAGCTTTTTGGCAGGGGGGGACACTGAAGCTTTCTTT
>-|-|TRBJ2-7|TRBV6-5
CASSYSASYEQYF
TGTGCCAGCAGTTACTCGGCCAGCTACGAGCAGTACTTC
>TRBD1|-|TRBJ1-1|TRBV5-1
CASSPGQGPFEAFF
TGCGCCAGCAGCCCGGGACAGGGGCCCTTTGAAGCTTTCTTT
>-|-|TRBJ2-2|TRBV29-1
CSVTANANTGELFF
TGCAGCGTTACGGCAAACGCGAACACCGGGGAGCTGTTTTTT
>TRBD1|-|TRBJ1-1|TRBV7-9
CASSPDRVNTEAFF
TGTGCCAGCAGCCCCGACAGGGTGAACACTGAAGCTTTCTTT
>TRBD1|-|TRBJ1-4|TRBV9
CASSARTGENEKLFF
TGTGCCAGCAGCGCGCGGACAGGGGAAAATGAAAAACTGTTTTTT
>-|-|TRBJ1-2|TRBV7-8
CASSLSGLDGYTF
TGTGCCAGCAGCTTATCAGGGCTCGATGGCTACACCTTC
>TRBD1|-|TRBJ1-5|TRBV28
CASSAGTGGFQPQHF
TGTGCCAGCAGTGCCGGGACAGGGGGTTTTCAGCCCCAGCATTTT
>-|-|TRBJ1-2|TRBV27
CASSFASSNYGYTF
TGTGCCAGCAGTTTTGCATCCTCTAACTATGGCTACACCTTC
>TRBD2|-|TRBJ2-1|TRBV29-1
CSVYLAASYNEQFF
TGCAGCGTCTATCTAGCGGCCTCCTACAATGAGCAGTTCTTC
>-|-|TRBJ2-7|TRBV2
CASKGREQYF
TGTGCCAGCAAGGGGCGCGAGCAGTACTTC
>-|-|TRBJ2-7|TRBV27
CASSSYAPYEQYF
TGTGCCAGCAGTTCCTACGCACCCTACGAGCAGTACTTC
>-|-|TRBJ2-1|TRBV11-2
CASSLGVNEQFF
TGTGCCAGCAGCTTAGGGGTCAATGAGCAGTTCTTC
>TRBD1|-|TRBJ1-2|TRBV2
CASRDGTGGSYGYTF
TGTGCCAGCAGGGACGGGACAGGGGGTTCCTATGGCTACACCTTC
>TRBD1|-|TRBJ1-1|TRBV18
CASSPRDSDLGAFF
TGTGCCAGCTCACCCCGGGACAGCGACCTTGGGGCTTTCTTT
>-|once|TRBJ2-1|TRBV4-1
CASSSSGESSYNEQFF
TGCGCCAGCAGCTCCTCAGGGGAGAGCTCCTACAATGAGCAGTTCTTC
>-|-|TRBJ2-1|TRBV13
CASRRGRVDEQFF
TGTGCCAGCCGGCGGGGGCGGGTCGATGAGCAGTTCTTC
>-|-|TRBJ1-1|TRBV7-9
CASLGTREAFF
TGTGCCAGCCTCGGGACCCGGGAAGCTTTCTTT
>-|-|TRBJ1-4|TRBV27
CATRWDEKLFF
TGTGCCACCAGGTGGGATGAAAAACTGTTTTTT
>-|-|TRBJ2-5|TRBV9
CASSAQETQYF
TGTGCCAGCAGCGCGCAAGAGACCCAGTACTTC
>-|-|TRBJ2-7|TRBV4-1
CASSQDHGGISYEQYF
TGCGCCAGCAGCCAAGATCACGGCGGTATTTCCTACGAGCAGTACTTC
>-|-|TRBJ1-1|TRBV14
CAGSPLWGGGTEAFF
TGTGCCGGCAGCCCCCTATGGGGGGGAGGGACTGAAGCTTTCTTT
>TRBD1|-|TRBJ2-1|TRBV27
CASSARGNEQFF
TGTGCCAGCAGTGCCAGGGGGAATGAGCAGTTCTTC
>-|-|TRBJ2-5|TRBV7-9
CASSPRDQETQYF
TGTGCCAGCAGCCCCAGGGACCAAGAGACCCAGTACTTC
>TRBD1|-|TRBJ2-2|TRBV7-7
CASSFGTGGTGELFF
TGTGCCAGCAGCTTCGGGACAGGGGGCACCGGGGAGCTGTTTTTT
>TRBD2|-|TRBJ2-7|TRBV27
CASSSGLAGAIQYF
TGTGCCAGCAGTTCGGGACTAGCGGGAGCAATTCAGTACTTC
>-|-|TRBJ2-1|TRBV29-1
CSVEGAGYYNEQFF
TGCAGCGTTGAAGGGGCAGGGTACTACAATGAGCAGTTCTTC
>TRBD2|-|TRBJ2-3|TRBV7-7
CASSLRTSGSRFADTQYF
TGTGCCAGCAGCTTACGGACTAGCGGGAGTCGTTTCGCGGATACGCAGTATTTT